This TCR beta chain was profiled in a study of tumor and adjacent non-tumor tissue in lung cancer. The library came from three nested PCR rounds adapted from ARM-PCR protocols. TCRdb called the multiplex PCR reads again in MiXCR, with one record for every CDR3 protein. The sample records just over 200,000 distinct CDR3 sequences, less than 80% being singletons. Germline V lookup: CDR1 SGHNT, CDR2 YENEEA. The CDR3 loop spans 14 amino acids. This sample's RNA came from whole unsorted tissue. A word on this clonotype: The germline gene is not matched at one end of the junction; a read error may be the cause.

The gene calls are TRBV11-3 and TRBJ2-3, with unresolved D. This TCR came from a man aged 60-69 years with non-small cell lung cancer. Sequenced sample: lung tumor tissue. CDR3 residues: CASSLRSSTDMQYF. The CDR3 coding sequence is TGTGCCAGCAGCCTACGGAGTAGCACAGATATGCAGTATTTT.